These 11 T cell receptor beta chains share one sample of origin, sequenced in a study of blood T cell repertoires in COVID-19. Sequencing was performed with immunoSEQ multiplex PCR; in TCRdb, only in-frame clones are kept and a portion is missing. The table has around 220,000 clones, roughly 90% seen once; the top ten hold roughly 6.3%. The sequenced sample consisted of PBMCs or T cells enriched from blood (not recorded which). The receptors come from a woman aged 25-40 years with acute COVID-19.

The chain is built from TRBV7-2 and TRBJ2-7; 11 bases are a match to TRBD1. Germline trimming cut 0 bases from V and 3 bases from J; bases unmatched to any gene: 10. There are 18 residues in the CDR3. Germline V gives CDR1 SGHTA, CDR2 FQGNSA. The CDR3 DNA reads TGTGCCAGCAGCTTAGCGATATCGGACAGGGGGCTTTACTACGAGCAGTACTTC. Translation gives CASSLAISDRGLYYEQYF. Full variable domain (remainder filled in from reference TRBV7-2 and TRBJ2-7): GAGVSQSPSNKVTEKGKDVELRCDPISGHTALYWYRQSLGQGLEFLIYFQGNSAPDKSGLPSDRFSAERTGGSVSTLTIQRTQQEDSAVYLCASSLAISDRGLYYEQYFGPGTRLTVT.

V is TRBV28 and J is TRBJ1-5, with unresolved D. This CDR3 is built from 16 residues. Trimming took 7 bases from V and 4 from J, leaving 20 bases between them. CDR1 is MDHEN and CDR2 is SYDVKM in the germline V gene. CDR3 bases: TGTGCCAGCATACTTGGCCGGATGAGAGGTAATCAGCCCCAGCATTTT. Protein product: CASILGRMRGNQPQHF.

The chain combines TRBV6-5 with TRBJ1-2, with D hard to call. The CDR3 contains 15 residues. V was clipped by 4 bases and J by 2 bases, with 14 bases between them. Germline V gene lookup returns CDR1 MNHEY and CDR2 SVGAGI. CDR3 sequence (DNA): TGTGCCAGCAGTTCCATCCCACATTCGAACTATGGCTACACCTTC. This sequence encodes CASSSIPHSNYGYTF.

The chain recombines TRBV6-2 or TRBV6-3 with TRBJ2-1; 7 nucleotides align to TRBD2. CDR1 and CDR2 from the germline V gene are MNHEY and SVGEGT. J was trimmed by 8 bases and V by 0 bases; bases with no gene match: 10. The CDR3 extends over 16 amino acids. The CDR3 DNA is TGTGCCAGCAGTTACTCGACGGGGGAGGGCCGCGATGAGCAGTTCTTC. Protein product: CASSYSTGEGRDEQFF.

This chain joins TRBV15 and TRBJ2-1; D is perhaps TRBD1 (7 bases). The CDR3 is 18 residues long. V lost 1 base and J lost 0, with 16 bases in between. The germline V gene has CDR1 LNHNV and CDR2 YYDKDF (reference sequence). The CDR3 loop is CATSRGIRQGGSYNEQFF. CDR3 DNA: TGTGCCACCAGCAGAGGTATAAGGCAGGGGGGCTCCTACAATGAGCAGTTCTTC.

The rearrangement joins TRBV19 to TRBJ1-1, with 8 bases fitting TRBD1. Germline lookup yields CDR1 LNHDA and CDR2 SQIVND (reference sequence). V was pared by 5 bases and J by 1 base, with 6 bases of the junction left unmatched. This CDR3 is built from 15 residues. CDR3 nucleotide sequence: TGTGCCAGTAGTCAGGGGGCGCTTGGGAACACTGAAGCTTTCTTT. Translating it yields CASSQGALGNTEAFF. The variable domain in full, completed from reference TRBV19 and TRBJ1-1, reads DGGITQSPKYLFRKEGQNVTLSCEQNLNHDAMYWYRQDPGQGLRLIYYSQIVNDFQKGDIAEGYSVSREKKESFPLTVTSAQKNPTAFYLCASSQGALGNTEAFFGQGTRLTVV.

This clone came up a few times. The CDR3 protein is CASSPTGSEAFF. CDR3 in DNA: TGTGCCAGCAGCCCGACAGGGAGTGAAGCTTTCTTT. The chain has TRBV11-1 and TRBJ1-1, with 7 bases aligning to TRBD1. The V and J ends lost 5 bases and 7 bases, in that order; junction bases with no gene match: 4. CDR1 is SGHAT and CDR2 is FQDESV in the germline V gene (reference sequence). The CDR3 has 12 residues.

The CDR3 loop reads CASSSPRVGLKTQYF. The CDR3 bases are TGTGCCAGCAGTTCCCCCAGGGTAGGGTTGAAGACCCAGTACTTC. The chain uses TRBV6-5 and TRBJ2-5; D is possibly TRBD1 (5 bases). CDR1 and CDR2 from the germline V gene are MNHEY and SVGAGI. The length of the CDR3 is 15 residues. Trimming took off 4 bases at V and 6 bases at J, with 18 bases between the two ends.

The CDR3 loop reads CASSVATGANTEAFF. The CDR3 coding sequence is TGTGCCAGCAGCGTAGCTACAGGGGCGAACACTGAAGCTTTCTTT. The chain has TRBV9 and TRBJ1-1; 7 bases agree with TRBD1. The junction had 3 bases not matched to a gene; V was cut back by 0 bases and J by 1 base. This CDR3 spans 15 amino acids. CDR1 SGDLS and CDR2 YYNGEE come from the germline V gene.

The chain employs TRBV27 and TRBJ2-3, with 7 positions matching TRBD1. Per germline, CDR1 MNHEY and CDR2 SMNVEV (reference sequence). This CDR3 spans 14 amino acids. V lost 5 bases and J lost 5; bases outside the gene matches: 7. CDR3 protein: CASSTGTDVDTQYF. CDR3 nucleotides: TGTGCCAGCAGTACCGGGACAGATGTAGATACGCAGTATTTT.

The rearrangement links TRBV5-4 to TRBJ2-5, with D perhaps matching TRBD2 (6 bases). V lost 0 bases, J lost 2 bases, and 14 bases lay in between. The CDR3 contains 16 residues. Germline CDR1 reads SGHNT; CDR2 reads YYREEE (reference sequence). CDR3 sequence reads: CASSLELAGRQETQYF. CDR3 coding DNA: TGTGCCAGCAGCTTGGAACTGGCGGGGCGGCAAGAGACCCAGTACTTC.